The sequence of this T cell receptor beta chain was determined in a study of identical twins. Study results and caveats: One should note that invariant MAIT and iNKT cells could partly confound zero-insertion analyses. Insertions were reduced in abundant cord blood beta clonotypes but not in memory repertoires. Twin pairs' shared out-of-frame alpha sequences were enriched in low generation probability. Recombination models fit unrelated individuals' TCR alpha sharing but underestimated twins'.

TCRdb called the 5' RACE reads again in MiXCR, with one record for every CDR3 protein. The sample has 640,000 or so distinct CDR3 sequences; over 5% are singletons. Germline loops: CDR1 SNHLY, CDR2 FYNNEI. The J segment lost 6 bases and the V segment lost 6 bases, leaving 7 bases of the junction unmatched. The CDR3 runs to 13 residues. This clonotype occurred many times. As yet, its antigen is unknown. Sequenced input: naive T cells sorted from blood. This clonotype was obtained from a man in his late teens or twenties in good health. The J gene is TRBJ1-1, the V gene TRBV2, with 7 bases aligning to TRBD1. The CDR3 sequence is CASRTGMIAEAFF. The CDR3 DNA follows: TGTGCCAGCAGGACAGGGATGATCGCTGAAGCTTTCTTT.